Listed here are 11 T cell receptor beta chains from one sample, sequenced in a study of T cells in Graves' hyperthyroidism and ophthalmopathy. It was RNA transcripts that yielded the amplified TCR beta CDR3 regions. RT-PCR in the first round (using the HTBI primer set) targeted the TCR CDR3. Each CDR3 protein gets one entry after TCRdb re-called the multiplex PCR reads with MiXCR. The sample has 380,000 or so distinct CDR3 sequences; over 11% are singletons. Sequences were obtained from blood. The receptors here all came from a woman aged 30 to 39 with Graves' hyperthyroidism.

As concerns this clonotype: This may stem from a read error, because a much larger clone lies one nucleotide away. This chain connects TRBV5-1 to TRBJ1-1, with D hard to call. Between the trimmed V and J ends, which lost 5 bases and 10 bases, there was a span of 18 bases. Germline lookup yields CDR1 SGHRS and CDR2 YFSETQ. This CDR3 spans 13 amino acids. CDR3 region: CASSFGVSRGAFF. As DNA, the CDR3 is TGCGCCAGCAGTTTCGGGGTTTCCCGTGGAGCTTTCTTT.

There are many counts of this clonotype. The chain combines TRBV28 with TRBJ1-2, with TRBD1 matching 9 bases. J gave up 1 base and V 8 bases, and 5 bases lay outside the gene matches. The CDR3 consists of 14 residues. Germline values: CDR1 MDHEN, CDR2 SYDVKM. The CDR3 DNA is TGTGCCAGCTCGACAGGGGGTTATAACTATGGCTACACCTTC. Its protein is CASSTGGYNYGYTF.

J is TRBJ1-5 and V is TRBV11-2, with D possibly TRBD1 on 6 matching bases. Germline values: CDR1 SGHAT, CDR2 FQNNGV. The CDR3 has 14 residues. Trimming pared 0 bases from V and 7 bases from J, leaving 10 bases between. CDR3: CASSLDGGRQPQHF. The CDR3 nucleotides read TGTGCCAGCAGCTTAGACGGGGGCCGGCAGCCCCAGCATTTT. The variable domain in full, with the rest retrieved from reference TRBV11-2 and TRBJ1-5, is EAGVAQSPRYKIIEKRQSVAFWCNPISGHATLYWYQQILGQGPKLLIQFQNNGVVDDSQLPKDRFSAERLKGVDSTLKIQPAKLEDSAVYLCASSLDGGRQPQHFGDGTRLSIL.

The CDR3: CASSLVQGPGTGEYNEQFF. CDR3 DNA: TGCGCCAGCAGCTTGGTGCAGGGACCCGGGACAGGGGAATACAATGAGCAGTTCTTC. V and J are TRBV5-1 and TRBJ2-1, with TRBD1 identical over 10 bases. Germline V gives CDR1 SGHRS, CDR2 YFSETQ. The CDR3 extends over 19 amino acids. Germline trimming cut 0 bases from V and 4 bases from J; bases unmatched to any gene: 13.

This clonotype occurred many times. V and J are TRBV12-3 or TRBV12-4 and TRBJ2-5; 8 nucleotides align to TRBD1. CDR3 length: 16 residues. The ends lost 6 bases at V and 5 bases at J; junction bases unmatched: 14. The CDR3 DNA reads TGTGCCAGCAGCAGAGCCCGGACAGGGCGAGGGGAGACCCAGTACTTC. Encoded protein: CASSRARTGRGETQYF.

The DNA for the CDR3 is TGTGCCAGCAGCCCACAGACTAGCGGGATCAATGAGCAGTTCTTC. Translated, it gives CASSPQTSGINEQFF. The chain joins TRBV7-2 to TRBJ2-1, with 11 bases identical to TRBD2. The germline V gene encodes CDR1 SGHTA and CDR2 FQGNSA. CDR3 length: 15 residues. J lost 6 bases, V lost 5 bases, and 6 bases had no gene match.

There are a few counts of this clonotype. The chain has TRBV19 and TRBJ1-2, with D maybe TRBD1 (5 bases). The CDR3 loop spans 14 amino acids. Between the trimmed V and J ends, which lost 3 bases and 7 bases, there was a span of 15 bases. Germline V gene data show CDR1 as LNHDA and CDR2 as SQIVND (reference sequence). CDR3 DNA: TGTGCCAGTAGTATCGGGGCGGTGGTGCGTGGCTACACCTTC. It specifies CASSIGAVVRGYTF. The complete variable domain, with remaining parts taken from reference TRBV19 and TRBJ1-2, reads DGGITQSPKYLFRKEGQNVTLSCEQNLNHDAMYWYRQDPGQGLRLIYYSQIVNDFQKGDIAEGYSVSREKKESFPLTVTSAQKNPTAFYLCASSIGAVVRGYTFGSGTRLTVV.

The rearrangement joins TRBV30 to TRBJ2-1, with D perhaps matching TRBD2 (6 bases). Germline V gene lookup returns CDR1 GTSNPN and CDR2 SVGIG (reference sequence). V was cut by 5 bases and J by 3 bases, with 11 bases left in between. The CDR3 has 13 residues. Here the CDR3 DNA reads TGTGCCTGGCTGACTAGTGGCTACAATGAGCAGTTCTTC. This translates into CAWLTSGYNEQFF.

This clonotype turned up a few times. CDR3 in amino acids: CASSPREVNEKLFF. In nucleotides, the CDR3 is TGTGCCAGCTCACCCCGGGAGGTTAATGAAAAACTGTTTTTT. The rearrangement uses TRBV18 and TRBJ1-4; D gene unclear. CDR3 size: 14 residues. The V and J ends lost 3 bases and 4 bases respectively, with 9 bases between them. Germline values: CDR1 KGHSH, CDR2 LQKENI.

Many counts were recorded for this clonotype. CDR3 in DNA: TGCAGTGCTAGAGGGCGGGGCCGGGGGAGCAATCAGCCCCAGCATTTT. Amino acids: CSARGRGRGSNQPQHF. V usage is TRBV20-1 and J usage is TRBJ1-5; D is perhaps TRBD1 (5 bases). With 1 base removed from V and 1 base from J, the gap between germline ends came to 14 bases. Germline CDR1 and CDR2: DFQATT and SNEGSKA (reference sequence). The CDR3 is made up of 16 amino acids.

The chain joins TRBV18 to TRBJ2-7, with TRBD1 as a possible D gene (6 bases). The CDR3 length is 14 residues. V was trimmed by 2 bases and J by 5 bases, leaving 13 bases between them. Germline assignment: CDR1 KGHSH and CDR2 LQKENI. The CDR3 nucleotides read TGTGCCAGCTCACCAGGACAGCTTACCGACGAGCAGTACTTC. Its translation is CASSPGQLTDEQYF.